This is a list of T cell receptor beta chains from one sample in a study of T cell responses to AZD1222 COVID-19 vaccine. Using immunoSEQ multiplex PCR, the repertoire was profiled, and TCRdb retains in-frame clones only, with some absent. The table lists 140,000 to 150,000 clones, roughly 90% of them singletons. The input for sequencing was peripheral blood, taken on day 0 of AZD1222 vaccination. The origin of the receptors is an adult in good health. CDR3s include the opening cysteine and the closing phenylalanine or tryptophan. A D gene is named only where the DNA matches it firmly. Rows give clone size only sometimes, using once, few, many, or a class for an expanded clone.

TRBJ2-7 TRBV5-1 . . 12 TGCGCCAGCAGCTTCGAGGGATACGAGCAGTACTTC CASSFEGYEQYF
TRBJ1-6 TRBV7-8 TRBD1 . 17 TGTGCCAGCAGCCTAGGGGGCAGGGTCAGCTATAATTCACCCCTCCACTTT CASSLGGRVSYNSPLHF
TRBJ2-7 TRBV9 . . 16 TGTGCCAGCAGCGTAGGCTCGAGTGTGAGACCCTACGAGCAGTACTTC CASSVGSSVRPYEQYF
TRBJ1-2 TRBV21-1 . . 17 TGTGCCAGCAGCAAAGCCGTGGAAATGACGGTGGAATTTGGCTACACCTTC CASSKAVEMTVEFGYTF
TRBJ1-2 TRBV19 TRBD1 . 14 TGTGCCAGTAGTATAGAAGACAGGGGGATGGGCTACACCTTC CASSIEDRGMGYTF
TRBJ2-7 TRBV7-9 . few 11 TGTGCCAGCAGCTTAGGCCCTGAACACCACTTC CASSLGPEHHF
TRBJ2-7 TRBV12-3/TRBV12-4 TRBD1 . 13 TGTGCCAGCTCGACAGGGATAATCTACGAGCAGTACTTC CASSTGIIYEQYF
TRBJ1-2 TRBV13 . . 15 TGTGCCAGCAGCGCGGCCACGGGGGCTAACTACGGCTACACCTTC CASSAATGANYGYTF
TRBJ2-2 TRBV6-5 . . 14 TGTGCCAGCAGTTATCTAGGGGACGCCGGGGAGCTGTTTTTT CASSYLGDAGELFF
TRBJ1-1 TRBV7-3 . . 19 TGTGCCAGCAGCTTACTTCCAGTGAGGCTATACCTCACGGACACTGAAGCTTTCTTT CASSLLPVRLYLTDTEAFF
TRBJ1-1 TRBV5-6 . . 15 TGTGCCAGCAGCTTTCGTAAGGGTGTGAACACTGAAGCTTTCTTT CASSFRKGVNTEAFF
TRBJ2-2 TRBV11-2 . . 16 TGTGCCAGCAGCTCCTTCAACAGGGAGAACACCGGGGAGCTGTTTTTT CASSSFNRENTGELFF
TRBJ2-1 TRBV29-1 TRBD2 . 15 TGCAGCGCCCGAGAGCTAGCGGGATCCTACAATGAGCAGTTCTTC CSARELAGSYNEQFF
TRBJ1-6 TRBV19 . . 15 TGTGCCAGTAGTCGACAGGCTTTTCGCGATTCACCCCTCCACTTT CASSRQAFRDSPLHF
TRBJ1-1 TRBV25-1 TRBD1 . 14 TGTGCCAGCAGTGAATTCGGGACAGGGTCTGAAGCTTTCTTT CASSEFGTGSEAFF
TRBJ1-2 TRBV5-4 . . 13 TGTGCCAGCAGCTTGGCTGTGACATATGGCTACACCTTC CASSLAVTYGYTF
TRBJ1-4 TRBV7-9 TRBD1 . 15 TGTGCCAGCAGCTTAGAAGCAGGGGGTAATGAAAAACTGTTTTTT CASSLEAGGNEKLFF
TRBJ2-7 TRBV5-1 . . 14 TGCGCCAGCAGCTCCAGGACGGTGAGCCACGAGCAGTACTTC CASSSRTVSHEQYF
TRBJ2-6 TRBV18 . . 20 TGTGCCAGCTCACCTTGGGTACGCAGGGCGCTTAGCTCTGGGGCCAACGTCCTGACTTTC CASSPWVRRALSSGANVLTF
TRBJ2-7 TRBV19 TRBD2 . 16 TGTGCCAGTAGTCCGTGGACCGGGACTAGATTCTACGAGCAGTACTTC CASSPWTGTRFYEQYF
TRBJ2-7 TRBV28 TRBD1 . 17 TGTGCCAGCAGTCCAGGACAGGGGAAAGGTAGGGGCTACGAGCAGTACTTC CASSPGQGKGRGYEQYF
TRBJ1-2 TRBV6-5 . . 12 TGTGCCAGCAGTATAGGGCCCTATGGCTACACCTTC CASSIGPYGYTF
TRBJ2-1 TRBV28 . . 13 TGTGCCAGCAGTCTTAAACCCGGGACCCTGCAGTTCTTC CASSLKPGTLQFF
TRBJ2-3 TRBV3-1/TRBV3-2 . . 15 TGTGCCAGCAGCCAAGGTTCCCCTACCACAGATACGCAGTATTTT CASSQGSPTTDTQYF
TRBJ2-3 TRBV3-1/TRBV3-2 . . 16 TGTGCCAGCAGCCAGTATAGCGGAATGATCACAGATACGCAGTATTTT CASSQYSGMITDTQYF
TRBJ1-6 TRBV27 TRBD1 . 17 TGTGCCAGCAGTTTCCAGGGACAGGGATCCTATAATTCACCCCTCCACTTT CASSFQGQGSYNSPLHF
TRBJ1-1 TRBV10-3 TRBD1 . 17 TGTGCCATCAGGACGGGGACAGGGATTTGGCTTAACACTGAAGCTTTCTTT CAIRTGTGIWLNTEAFF
TRBJ1-1 TRBV30 . . 16 TGTGCCTGGAGCCCAAACCGGGGATTCATGAACACTGAAGCTTTCTTT CAWSPNRGFMNTEAFF
TRBJ1-2 TRBV19 . . 14 TGTGCCAGTAGTCGGAGGGAAGGGTACTATGGCTACACCTTC CASSRREGYYGYTF
TRBJ2-2 TRBV6-5 . . 13 TGTGCCAGCAGTATAGGGTACGCCGGGGAGCTGTTTTTT CASSIGYAGELFF
TRBJ2-4 TRBV27 . . 16 TGTGCCAGCAGTCCCTTAGTCCGGGGAGCCAAAAACATTCAGTACTTC CASSPLVRGAKNIQYF
TRBJ2-4 TRBV27 . . 15 TGTGCCAGCAGTTTCTCGCCCGGGGCCAAAAACATTCAGTACTTC CASSFSPGAKNIQYF
TRBJ2-7 TRBV7-2 . . 16 TGTGCCAGCAGCTTTTCCGGGACGCAAAGCTCCTACGAGCAGTACTTC CASSFSGTQSSYEQYF
TRBJ2-5 TRBV3-1/TRBV3-2 . once 15 TGTGCCAGCAGCCAAGAAAGCAGCCTCCAAGAGACCCAGTACTTC CASSQESSLQETQYF
TRBJ1-1 TRBV6-2/TRBV6-3 TRBD1 . 16 TGTGCCAGCAGTTCCGTCCAGAGGGGGCGAGGCACTGAAGCTTTCTTT CASSSVQRGRGTEAFF
TRBJ2-5 TRBV28 . . 12 TGTGCCAGCAGTTTACCCTTTGGGACCCAGTACTTC CASSLPFGTQYF
TRBJ2-7 TRBV6-2/TRBV6-3 TRBD2 few 15 TGTGCCAGCAGTTACGGACTAGCGGGGTCCTACGAGCAGTACTTC CASSYGLAGSYEQYF
TRBJ2-1 TRBV6-4 TRBD1 . 13 TGTGCCAGCAGCCCGACAGGGGTCAATGAGCAGTTCTTC CASSPTGVNEQFF
TRBJ1-2 TRBV21-1 . few 13 TGTGCCAGCAGCATAATCCGTGATTATGGCTACACCTTC CASSIIRDYGYTF
TRBJ1-4 TRBV6-1 . . 12 TGTGCCAGCAGTGAAGGACAGTCGAAACTGTTTTTT CASSEGQSKLFF
TRBJ2-1 TRBV5-1 TRBD1 . 13 TGCGCCAGCAGCCGGGACAGCAACAATGAGCAGTTCTTC CASSRDSNNEQFF
TRBJ1-1 TRBV19 TRBD1 . 15 TGTGCCAGTAGTCCTAGGACAGGGAGGAACACTGAAGCTTTCTTT CASSPRTGRNTEAFF
TRBJ2-4 TRBV5-1 . . 15 TGCGCCAGCAGAGAATTGTGGGGAGAAAAAAACATTCAGTACTTC CASRELWGEKNIQYF
TRBJ2-1 TRBV19 TRBD2 medium-sized 14 TGTGCCAGTAGTCAGCGGGACTTTCACAATGAGCAGTTCTTC CASSQRDFHNEQFF
TRBJ2-1 TRBV2 TRBD2 . 16 TGTGCCAGCAGTCATAGACTAGCGGGAGGGTACAATGAGCAGTTCTTC CASSHRLAGGYNEQFF
TRBJ2-2 TRBV19 TRBD1 once 15 TGTGCCAGTAGTACCGGGGACAGGGGCACCGGGGAGCTGTTTTTT CASSTGDRGTGELFF
TRBJ2-7 TRBV5-4 TRBD1 . 15 TGTGCCAGCAGTCGTCGACCGGGACAGAGCTACGAGCAGTACTTC CASSRRPGQSYEQYF
TRBJ1-2 TRBV30 . . 13 TGTGCCTGGAGTGAGTCTAACTCTGGAGGCTACACCTTC CAWSESNSGGYTF
TRBJ2-3 TRBV2 TRBD2 . 15 TGTGCCAGCACGCTGACTAGCGGGACTTCAGATACGCAGTATTTT CASTLTSGTSDTQYF
TRBJ1-1 TRBV6-1 . . 14 TGTGCCAGCAGTGACCAGAGGACGGCTACTGAAGCTTTCTTT CASSDQRTATEAFF
TRBJ2-5 TRBV5-1 TRBD2 . 13 TGCGCCAGCAGGAGCGGGAGCGGAAAGACCCAGTACTTC CASRSGSGKTQYF
TRBJ1-1 TRBV12-3/TRBV12-4 TRBD1 . 13 TGTGCCAGCAGAGTACAGGGGAACCGGGGAGCTTTCTTT CASRVQGNRGAFF
TRBJ2-3 TRBV5-1 TRBD1 . 17 TGCGCCAGCAGCCCAAATACCCAGGGACAGCCCACAGATACGCAGTATTTT CASSPNTQGQPTDTQYF
TRBJ1-2 TRBV5-1 . . 12 TGCGCCAGCAGCTTAACAGCCTATGGCTACACCTTC CASSLTAYGYTF
TRBJ2-7 TRBV18 TRBD1 . 13 TGTGCCAGCACAGGGACAGGGGGCAGCGAGCAGTACTTC CASTGTGGSEQYF